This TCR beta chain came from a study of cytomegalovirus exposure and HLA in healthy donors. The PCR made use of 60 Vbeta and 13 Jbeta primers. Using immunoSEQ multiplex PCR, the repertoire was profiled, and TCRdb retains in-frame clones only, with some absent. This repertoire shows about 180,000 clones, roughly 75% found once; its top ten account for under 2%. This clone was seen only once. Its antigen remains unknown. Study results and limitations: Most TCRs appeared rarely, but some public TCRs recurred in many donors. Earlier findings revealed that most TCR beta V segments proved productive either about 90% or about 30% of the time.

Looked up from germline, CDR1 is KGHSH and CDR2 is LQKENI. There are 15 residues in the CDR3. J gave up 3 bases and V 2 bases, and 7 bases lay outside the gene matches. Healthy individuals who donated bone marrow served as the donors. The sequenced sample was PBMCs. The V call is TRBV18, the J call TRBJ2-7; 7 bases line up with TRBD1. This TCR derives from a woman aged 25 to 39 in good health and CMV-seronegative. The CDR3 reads CASSPTRDRVYEQYF. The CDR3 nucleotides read TGTGCCAGCTCACCAACACGGGACAGAGTCTACGAGCAGTACTTC. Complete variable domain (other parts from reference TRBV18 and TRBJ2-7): NAGVMQNPRHLVRRRGQEARLRCSPMKGHSHVYWYRQLPEEGLKFMVYLQKENIIDESGMPKERFSAEFPKEGPSILRIQQVVRGDSAAYFCASSPTRDRVYEQYFGPGTRLTVT.